What follows describes a single T cell receptor (beta chain). What it recognizes is unknown. At one of its ends the junction is not consistent with the germline gene, which may arise from a read error. All patients were treatment-naive before thyroid surgery. The data are from a study of metastatic and nonmetastatic thyroid tumors. Study-level background: Repertoire comparisons spanned blood and tumor or nodule tissue from malignant and benign thyroid patients. The study's findings and limits: Malignant thyroid tumors reportedly had TCR beta diversity that was significantly higher than in benign nodules, in blood and tumor.

Authors' processing steps: What underpinned the distant-metastasis classifier for papillary thyroid cancer was the set of CDR3 differences across clinicopathological groups. With MiXCR, TCRdb reprocessed the PCR reads. V and J calls and clone size were set by TCRdb, not the authors. Seen here are 45,000 to 65,000 clones, approximately 22% observed once, and the top ten hold around 4%. Sample: blood. The sequence came from a female donor with papillary thyroid cancer or a benign thyroid nodule (not recorded which). Some clones in this sample may be carry-over from other donors' samples.

The CDR3 reads CVSSRTVVEQYF. The CDR3 bases are TGTGTCAGCAGCCGGACGGTGGTCGAGCAGTACTTC. The chain is built from TRBV27 and TRBJ2-7, with D uncertain. The CDR3 is 12 amino acids. The V gene's germline CDR1 is MNHEY and CDR2 SMNVEV (reference sequence).